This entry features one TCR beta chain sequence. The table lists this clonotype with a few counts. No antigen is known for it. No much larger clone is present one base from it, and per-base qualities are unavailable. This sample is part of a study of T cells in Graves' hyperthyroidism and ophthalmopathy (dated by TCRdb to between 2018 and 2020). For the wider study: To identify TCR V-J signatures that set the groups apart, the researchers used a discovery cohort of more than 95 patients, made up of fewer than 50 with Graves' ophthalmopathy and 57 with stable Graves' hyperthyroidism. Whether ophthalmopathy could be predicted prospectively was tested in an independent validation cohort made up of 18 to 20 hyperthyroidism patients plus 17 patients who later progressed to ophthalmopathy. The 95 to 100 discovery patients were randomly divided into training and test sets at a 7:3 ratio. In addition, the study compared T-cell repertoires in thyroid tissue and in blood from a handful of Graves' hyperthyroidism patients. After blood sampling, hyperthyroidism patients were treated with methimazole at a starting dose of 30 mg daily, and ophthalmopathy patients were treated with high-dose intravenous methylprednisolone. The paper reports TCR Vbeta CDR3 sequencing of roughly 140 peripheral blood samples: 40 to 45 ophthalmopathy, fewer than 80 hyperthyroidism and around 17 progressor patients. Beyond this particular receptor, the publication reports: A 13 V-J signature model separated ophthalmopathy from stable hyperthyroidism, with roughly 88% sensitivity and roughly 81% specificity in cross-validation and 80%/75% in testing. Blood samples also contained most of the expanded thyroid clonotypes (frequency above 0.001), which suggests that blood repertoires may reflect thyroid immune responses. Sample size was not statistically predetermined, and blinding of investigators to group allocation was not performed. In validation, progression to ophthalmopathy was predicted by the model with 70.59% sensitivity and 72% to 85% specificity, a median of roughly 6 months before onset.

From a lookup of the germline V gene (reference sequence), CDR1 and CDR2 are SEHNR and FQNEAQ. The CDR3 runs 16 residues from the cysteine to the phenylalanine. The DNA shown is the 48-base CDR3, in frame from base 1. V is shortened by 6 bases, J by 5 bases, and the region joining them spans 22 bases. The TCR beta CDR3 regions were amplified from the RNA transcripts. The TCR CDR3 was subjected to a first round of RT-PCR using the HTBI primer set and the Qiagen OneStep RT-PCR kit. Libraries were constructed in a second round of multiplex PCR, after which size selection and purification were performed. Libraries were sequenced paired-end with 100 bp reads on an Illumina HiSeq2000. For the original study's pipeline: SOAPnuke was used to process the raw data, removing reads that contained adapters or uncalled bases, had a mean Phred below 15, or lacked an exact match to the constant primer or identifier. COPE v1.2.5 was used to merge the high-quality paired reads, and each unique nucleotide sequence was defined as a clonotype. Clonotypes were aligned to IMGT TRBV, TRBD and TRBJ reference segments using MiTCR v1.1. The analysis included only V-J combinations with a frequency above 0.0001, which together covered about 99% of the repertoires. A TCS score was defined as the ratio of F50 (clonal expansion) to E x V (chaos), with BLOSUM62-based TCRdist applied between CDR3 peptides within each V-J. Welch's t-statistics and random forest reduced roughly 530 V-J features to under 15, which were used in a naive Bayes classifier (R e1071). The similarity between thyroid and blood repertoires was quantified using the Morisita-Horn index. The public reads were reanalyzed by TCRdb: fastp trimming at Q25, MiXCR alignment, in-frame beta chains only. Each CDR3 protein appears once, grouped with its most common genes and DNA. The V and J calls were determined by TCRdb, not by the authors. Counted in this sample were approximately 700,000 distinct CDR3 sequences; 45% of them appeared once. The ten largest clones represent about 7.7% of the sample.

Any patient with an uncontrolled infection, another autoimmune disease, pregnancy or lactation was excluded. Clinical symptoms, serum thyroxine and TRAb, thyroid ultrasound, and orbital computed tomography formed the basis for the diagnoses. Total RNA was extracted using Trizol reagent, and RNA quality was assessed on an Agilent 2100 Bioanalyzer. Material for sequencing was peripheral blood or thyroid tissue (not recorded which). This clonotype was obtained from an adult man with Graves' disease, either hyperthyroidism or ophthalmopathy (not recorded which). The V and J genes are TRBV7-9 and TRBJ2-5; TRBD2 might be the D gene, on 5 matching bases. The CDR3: CASSSGLRATAETQYF. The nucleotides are TGTGCCAGCAGTTCGGGCCTGAGGGCGACGGCGGAGACCCAGTACTTC. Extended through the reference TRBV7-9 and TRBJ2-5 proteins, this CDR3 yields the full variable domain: DTGVSQNPRHKITKRGQNVTFRCDPISEHNRLYWYRQTLGQGPEFLTYFQNEAQLEKSRLLSDRFSAERPKGSFSTLEIQRTEQGDSAMYLCASSSGLRATAETQYFGPGTRLLVL.